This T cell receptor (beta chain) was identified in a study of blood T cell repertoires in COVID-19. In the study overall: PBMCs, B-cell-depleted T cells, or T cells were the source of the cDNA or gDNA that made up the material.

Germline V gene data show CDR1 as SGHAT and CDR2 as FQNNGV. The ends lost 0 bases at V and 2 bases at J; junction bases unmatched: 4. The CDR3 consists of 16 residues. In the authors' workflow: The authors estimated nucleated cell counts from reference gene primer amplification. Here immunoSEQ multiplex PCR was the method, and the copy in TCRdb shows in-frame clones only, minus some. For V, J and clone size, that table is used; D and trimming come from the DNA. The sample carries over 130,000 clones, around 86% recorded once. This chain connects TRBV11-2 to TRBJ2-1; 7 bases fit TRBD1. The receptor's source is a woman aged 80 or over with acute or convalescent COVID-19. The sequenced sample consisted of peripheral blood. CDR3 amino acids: CASSLDFGTAYNEQFF. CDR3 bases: TGTGCCAGCAGCTTAGATTTTGGGACAGCCTACAATGAGCAGTTCTTC.